What follows is one TCR beta chain and its context. Its specificity is not known. This CDR3 is 12 amino acids long. CDR1 ENHRY and CDR2 SYGVKD come from the germline V gene. V was clipped by 6 bases and J by 2 bases; unmatched bases: 1. Measured with immunoSEQ multiplex PCR; TCRdb has only the in-frame clones, and not every one. The data contain 100,000 to 150,000 clones, around 90% of them singletons. The data were taken from a study of T cell responses to AZD1222 COVID-19 vaccine. Findings of the study overall: Only a handful of AZD1222 recipients, six or seven in all, had baseline seropositivity.

This clonotype was obtained from an adult in good health. The J gene is TRBJ2-7, the V gene TRBV10-3; 7 positions agree with TRBD1. Source: peripheral blood, taken on day 0 of AZD1222 vaccination. The CDR3 DNA reads TGTGCCATCAGCCAGGGGGCCTACGAGCAGTACTTC. Amino acid sequence: CAISQGAYEQYF.